This T cell receptor beta chain is drawn from a study of T cell responses to AZD1222 COVID-19 vaccine. The CDR3 loop spans 15 amino acids. With 5 bases clipped from V and 7 bases from J, the junction kept 8 bases outside the gene matches. The germline gives CDR1 SGHNT, CDR2 YENEEA. Some clones are missing from TCRdb's copy, which holds only in-frame ones; the method was immunoSEQ multiplex PCR. In the table there are tens of thousands of clones, roughly 90% of which are singletons. This clonotype originated in an adult in good health. The starting material was peripheral blood, obtained on day 0 of AZD1222 vaccination. This chain links TRBV11-3 with TRBJ2-7, with 13 bases matching TRBD2. CDR3: CASSRGLAGAKEQYF. The CDR3 DNA sequence: TGTGCCAGCAGCCGCGGACTAGCGGGAGCGAAAGAGCAGTACTTC.